The 9 T cell receptor beta chains below were found in one sample sequenced in a study of cytomegalovirus exposure and HLA in healthy donors. Researchers ran the PCR with 60 Vbeta and 13 Jbeta primers. TCRdb's table, derived via immunoSEQ multiplex PCR, lists solely in-frame clones and lacks some. The listing contains around 53,000 clones. The source material was PBMCs. The receptors stem from a woman aged 25 to 39 in good health and CMV-seropositive.

J is TRBJ2-7 and V is TRBV4-2; 14 bases are a match to TRBD2. Losses at the gene ends were 3 bases for V and 6 bases for J; bases not matched to a gene: 4. The CDR3 spans 15 residues. Germline lookup yields CDR1 LGHNA and CDR2 YNFKEQ. CDR3: CASSHPTSGGVEQYF. CDR3 in DNA: TGTGCCAGCAGCCACCCGACTAGCGGGGGGGTCGAGCAGTACTTC.

The chain couples TRBV11-1 to TRBJ2-5, with 7 bases that match TRBD2. The V gene's germline CDR1 is SGHAT and CDR2 FQDESV (reference sequence). The CDR3 is 14 amino acids. V lost 5 bases, J lost 7 bases, and 10 bases stayed unmatched. The chain's CDR3 is CASSPGLVDGTQYF. In DNA, the CDR3 is TGTGCCAGCAGCCCAGGACTAGTAGATGGGACCCAGTACTTC.

The CDR3 nucleotides read TGTGCCAGCAGCTCGCGGGACTACGAGCAGTACTTC. This encodes CASSSRDYEQYF. V gene TRBV7-9 combines with J gene TRBJ2-7, with D possibly TRBD2 on 6 matching bases. CDR3 length equals 12 residues. The germline gives CDR1 SEHNR, CDR2 FQNEAQ (reference sequence). Trimming left V 4 bases short and J 3 bases short, with 7 bases between.

This chain links TRBV7-2 with TRBJ2-5; 11 positions match TRBD2. Looked up from germline, CDR1 is SGHTA and CDR2 is FQGNSA. J gave up 5 bases and V 3 bases, and 5 bases lay outside the gene matches. The CDR3 is made up of 15 amino acids. CDR3 coding DNA: TGTGCCAGCAGCTTCACTAGCGGGAGTGGTGAGACCCAGTACTTC. Its translation is CASSFTSGSGETQYF.

This sequence joins TRBV5-8 and TRBJ2-7; D is possibly TRBD2 (6 bases). Germline V lookup: CDR1 SGHTS, CDR2 YDEGEE. The CDR3 is made up of 14 amino acids. V was clipped by 2 bases and J by 5 bases, with 14 bases between them. The CDR3 nucleotides are TGTGCCAGCAGCTTCATCGCCCGGGGGAACGAGCAGTACTTC. Its protein is CASSFIARGNEQYF.

With regard to this clone: The junction does not match germline at one end; this may be a read error. V gene TRBV15 combines with J gene TRBJ1-4; D not certain. The CDR3 has 12 residues. From germline, CDR1 is LNHNV and CDR2 YYDKDF (reference sequence). CDR3 sequence (DNA): TGTGCCACCAGCGGAGAGCGAGGAAAACTGTTTTTT. Translated, it gives CATSGERGKLFF.

The V gene is TRBV25-1, the J gene TRBJ2-5; D may be TRBD1 (6 bases). Between the trimmed V and J ends, which lost 5 bases and 1 base, there was a span of 17 bases. The CDR3 covers 16 residues. CDR1 MGHDK and CDR2 SYGVNS come from the germline V gene. CDR3 protein: CASSPGFGTLQETQYF. Here the CDR3 DNA reads TGTGCCAGCAGTCCCGGATTCGGGACACTCCAAGAGACCCAGTACTTC.

The chain recombines TRBV29-1 with TRBJ1-2; TRBD1 aligns across 7 bases. Trimming took 4 bases from V and 2 from J; bases not matched to a gene: 4. The germline CDR1 and CDR2 sequences are SQVTM and ANQGSEA. The length of the CDR3 is 13 residues. The CDR3 loop is CSVGMDRNYGYTF. The CDR3 coding sequence is TGCAGCGTTGGGATGGACAGGAACTATGGCTACACCTTC.

The chain couples TRBV30 to TRBJ1-3; maybe TRBD1 (5 bases). V dropped 0 bases and J dropped 4 bases, with 10 bases sitting between them. Germline V CDR1 and CDR2: GTSNPN, SVGIG (reference sequence). This CDR3 region has 14 residues. The CDR3 protein is CAWSVGQGGNTIYF. The CDR3, as DNA: TGTGCCTGGAGTGTGGGGCAGGGCGGAAACACCATATATTTT.